This T cell receptor (beta chain) was retrieved from a study of OX40 agonist ivuxolimab in advanced cancers. For the study at large: Patients enrolled in dose escalation were diagnosed with hepatocellular carcinoma, melanoma, renal cell or head and neck cancer. Regarding the study as a whole: At 0.1 to 3.0 mg/kg, clonal expansion of CD4+ and CD8+ blood T cells had occurred by week 6. Clonal expansion was among the lowest in partial responders at 0.1-3.0 mg/kg, especially CD8+.

Some clones are missing from TCRdb's copy, which holds only in-frame ones; the method was immunoSEQ multiplex PCR. The sample shows about 45,000 clones, approximately 90% of them seen only once. With respect to this clone: The antigen is undetermined.

The source material was CD4+ or CD8+ T cells sorted from blood, sampled in a trial of the OX40 agonist ivuxolimab. The receptor was derived from an adult with an advanced solid tumor such as melanoma, head and neck, liver or kidney cancer.

The CDR3 DNA reads TGCGCCAGCAGCTTGGGCCTCTGGGGTTCACCCCTCCACTTT. It encodes CASSLGLWGSPLHF. The V gene is TRBV4-1, the J gene TRBJ1-6; D remains ambiguous. The CDR3 runs 14 residues. The germline V gene has CDR1 MGHRA and CDR2 YSYEKL. V shed 5 bases and J shed 9 bases, with 14 bases lying between them.